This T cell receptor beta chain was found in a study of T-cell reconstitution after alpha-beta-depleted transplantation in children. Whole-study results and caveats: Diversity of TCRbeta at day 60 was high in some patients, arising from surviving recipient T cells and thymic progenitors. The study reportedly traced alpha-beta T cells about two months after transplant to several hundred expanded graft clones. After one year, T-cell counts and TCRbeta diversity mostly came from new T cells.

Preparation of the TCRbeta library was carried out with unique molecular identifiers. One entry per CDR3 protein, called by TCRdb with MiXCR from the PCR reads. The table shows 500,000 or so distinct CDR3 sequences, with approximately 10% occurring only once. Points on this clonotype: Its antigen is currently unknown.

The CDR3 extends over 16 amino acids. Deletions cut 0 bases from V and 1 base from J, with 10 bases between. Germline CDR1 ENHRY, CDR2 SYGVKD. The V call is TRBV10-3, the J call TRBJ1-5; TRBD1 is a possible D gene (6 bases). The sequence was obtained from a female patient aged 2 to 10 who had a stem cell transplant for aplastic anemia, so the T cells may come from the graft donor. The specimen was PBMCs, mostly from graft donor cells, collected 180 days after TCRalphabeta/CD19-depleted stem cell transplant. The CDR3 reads CAISESGGLSNQPQHF. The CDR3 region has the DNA TGTGCCATCAGTGAGTCGGGGGGCTTAAGCAATCAGCCCCAGCATTTT.